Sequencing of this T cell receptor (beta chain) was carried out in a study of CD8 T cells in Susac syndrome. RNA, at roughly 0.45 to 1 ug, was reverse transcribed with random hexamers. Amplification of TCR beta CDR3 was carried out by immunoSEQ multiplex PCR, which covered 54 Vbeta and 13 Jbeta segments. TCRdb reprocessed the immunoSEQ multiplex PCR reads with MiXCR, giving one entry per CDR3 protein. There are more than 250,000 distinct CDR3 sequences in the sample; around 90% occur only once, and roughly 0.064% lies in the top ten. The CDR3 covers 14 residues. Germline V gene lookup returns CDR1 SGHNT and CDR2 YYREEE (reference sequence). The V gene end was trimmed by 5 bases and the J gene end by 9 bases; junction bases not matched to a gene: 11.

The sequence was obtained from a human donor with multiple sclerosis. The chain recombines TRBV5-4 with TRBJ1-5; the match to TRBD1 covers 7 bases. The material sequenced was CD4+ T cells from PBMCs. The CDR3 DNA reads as TGTGCCAGCAGTTCACAGGGGAGCGACGGGCCCCAGCATTTT. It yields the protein CASSSQGSDGPQHF.